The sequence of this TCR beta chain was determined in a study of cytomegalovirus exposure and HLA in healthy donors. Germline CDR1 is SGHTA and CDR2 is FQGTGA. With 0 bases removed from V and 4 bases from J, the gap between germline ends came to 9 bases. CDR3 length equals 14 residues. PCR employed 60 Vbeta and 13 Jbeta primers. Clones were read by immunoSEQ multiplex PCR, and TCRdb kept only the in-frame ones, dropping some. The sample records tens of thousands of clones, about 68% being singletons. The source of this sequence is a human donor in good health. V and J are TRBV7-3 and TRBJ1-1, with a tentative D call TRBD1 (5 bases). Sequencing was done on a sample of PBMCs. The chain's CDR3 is CASSLTTVGTEAFF. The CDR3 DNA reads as TGTGCCAGCAGCTTAACGACAGTAGGCACTGAAGCTTTCTTT.